Below are 25 T cell receptor beta chains sequenced from a single sample in a study of T cells expressing NK-cell markers. TCRdb re-called the 5' RACE reads and gives one entry per CDR3 protein, without DNA. The sample's table shows some 390,000 distinct CDR3 sequences. What was sequenced was blood T cells: a sorted CD56 or NKG2C T cell subset, CD4+ or CD8+ T cells, or bulk PBMC T cells (not recorded which). All receptors derive from a woman aged 50 to 60 in good health.

The chain links TRBV20-1 to TRBJ2-1; TCRdb proposes TRBD1, but this gene call is untestable without DNA. CDR1 and CDR2 (germline): DFQATT, SNEGSKA (reference sequence). The CDR3 runs 13 residues. The CDR3 reads CSLQDIGSNEQFF.

This rearrangement joins TRBV27 to TRBJ2-1; TCRdb picks TRBD1, but there is no DNA to check that call. The length of the CDR3 is 13 residues. CDR1 is MNHEY and CDR2 is SMNVEV in the germline V gene (reference sequence). CDR3 region: CASSFRTTDEQFF.

J is TRBJ2-2 and V is TRBV12-3 or TRBV12-4; the TRBD1 assignment by TCRdb is unverifiable without DNA. CDR3 size: 13 residues. The CDR3 loop is CASTLDLTGELFF.

The V and J genes are TRBV30 and TRBJ2-1; there is no DNA to check the TCRdb D call of TRBD2. Germline assignment: CDR1 GTSNPN and CDR2 SVGIG (reference sequence). CDR3 length: 14 residues. The CDR3 sequence is CAWSVLAGYNEQFF.

The V and J genes are TRBV5-1 and TRBJ2-7; checking the TCRdb D call of TRBD1 is not possible without DNA. Germline V gene data show CDR1 as SGHRS and CDR2 as YFSETQ. The CDR3 loop spans 15 amino acids. CDR3 sequence reads: CASSLAGTPTYEQYF.

V is TRBV9 and J is TRBJ1-1. Germline values: CDR1 SGDLS, CDR2 YYNGEE. There are 15 residues in the CDR3. The CDR3 protein is CASSPLVAANTEAFF. The complete variable domain, with remaining parts taken from reference TRBV9 and TRBJ1-1, reads DSGVTQTPKHLITATGQRVTLRCSPRSGDLSVYWYQQSLDQGLQFLIQYYNGEERAKGNILERFSAQQFPDLHSELNLSSLELGDSALYFCASSPLVAANTEAFFGQGTRLTVV.

The chain joins TRBV2 to TRBJ2-3; TCRdb outputs TRBD2, but without DNA this stays unchecked. This CDR3 is 16 amino acids long. Germline CDR1 and CDR2: SNHLY and FYNNEI. CDR3 region: CASSEGGLAGADTQYF.

The rearrangement links TRBV12-3 or TRBV12-4 to TRBJ2-6; absent DNA, TCRdb's TRBD1 call cannot be checked. This CDR3 is built from 16 residues. Here the CDR3 reads CASSPPGLSGANVLTF.

V is TRBV2 and J is TRBJ2-5; the D call of TRBD1 rests on TCRdb alone, since no DNA is present to check it. CDR3 length equals 13 residues. CDR1 SNHLY and CDR2 FYNNEI come from the germline V gene. The CDR3 reads CASTLGHSVTQYF.

V is TRBV7-9 and J is TRBJ1-5; the TRBD1 assignment by TCRdb is unverifiable without DNA. Germline assignment: CDR1 SEHNR and CDR2 FQNEAQ (reference sequence). This CDR3 is 14 amino acids long. CDR3 amino acids: CASSFGRGDQPQHF.

The chain links TRBV12-3 or TRBV12-4 to TRBJ2-5; TCRdb lists TRBD1, though no DNA is available to test this call. The CDR3 extends over 15 amino acids. The CDR3 region is CASSPDPGDPGAQYF.

This sequence joins TRBV12-5 and TRBJ1-2. This CDR3 region has 13 residues. Germline V gives CDR1 LGHNT, CDR2 FRNRAP. CDR3 region: CASGLVPVAGYTF.

The rearrangement joins TRBV4-1 to TRBJ1-1; lacking DNA, the TRBD1 call made by TCRdb goes unchecked. Germline loops: CDR1 MGHRA, CDR2 YSYEKL. The CDR3 runs to 14 residues. CDR3 sequence reads: CASSHSPDRAEAFF.

The V gene is TRBV5-1, the J gene TRBJ2-1; the D gene TCRdb calls, TRBD1, cannot be checked with no DNA. The germline V gene has CDR1 SGHRS and CDR2 YFSETQ. The CDR3 covers 15 residues. CDR3 sequence: CASSRTGENYNEQFF.

CDR3 in amino acids: CASRPGTRGNEQFF. The chain employs TRBV10-2 and TRBJ2-1; the D gene TCRdb calls, TRBD2, cannot be checked with no DNA. Per germline, CDR1 WSHSY and CDR2 SAAADI. CDR3 size: 14 residues.

The chain has TRBV3-1 and TRBJ2-3; the TCRdb D gene call, TRBD2, has no DNA to confirm it. The length of the CDR3 is 17 residues. CDR1 LGHDT and CDR2 YNNKEL come from the germline V gene (reference sequence). CDR3 residues: CASSQWTSGGNTDTQYF.

J is TRBJ2-1 and V is TRBV29-1. The CDR3 spans 15 residues. Germline lookup yields CDR1 SQVTM and CDR2 ANQGSEA. This chain's CDR3 is CSVVGLATSYNEQFF.

J is TRBJ2-5 and V is TRBV18. The CDR3 runs to 13 residues. Germline loops: CDR1 KGHSH, CDR2 LQKENI. CDR3 protein: CASSPGGPETQYF.

This chain uses TRBV12-3 or TRBV12-4 with TRBJ2-3; TCRdb proposes TRBD2, but this gene call is untestable without DNA. The length of the CDR3 is 14 residues. The CDR3 reads CASLPAGTGDTQYF.

V gene TRBV7-9 combines with J gene TRBJ2-3; with no DNA, the TCRdb D assignment of TRBD2 cannot be verified. Per germline, CDR1 SEHNR and CDR2 FQNEAQ (reference sequence). The CDR3 is 16 amino acids. CDR3 region: CASSYTTSSGTDTQYF.

The chain recombines TRBV28 with TRBJ2-5; TCRdb designates TRBD1, a call that cannot be tested without DNA. The CDR3 consists of 15 residues. Germline V lookup: CDR1 MDHEN, CDR2 SYDVKM. The CDR3 sequence: CASSSRHRLGGTQYF.

The chain carries TRBV11-2 and TRBJ2-1; TCRdb names TRBD2, which stays unverified in the absence of DNA. This CDR3 has 18 amino acids. Germline loops: CDR1 SGHAT, CDR2 FQNNGV. CDR3 protein: CASSLDPLKVGVHNEQFF.

The J gene is TRBJ2-7, the V gene TRBV7-2; TCRdb's D call, TRBD2, is unchecked because there is no DNA. The CDR3 loop spans 15 amino acids. Germline V lookup: CDR1 SGHTA, CDR2 FQGNSA. The CDR3 reads CASSLGVAVDYEQYF.

The chain has TRBV6-1 and TRBJ2-7. The CDR3 has 13 amino acids. CDR1 is MNHNS, CDR2 SASEGT, per germline. The CDR3 here is CASSSVEMGEQYF.

CDR3 protein: CASKQAGVSSNEQFF. The chain links TRBV10-2 to TRBJ2-1; TCRdb reports TRBD2, a call that lacks DNA to check it against. The CDR3 contains 15 residues. Germline assignment: CDR1 WSHSY and CDR2 SAAADI.